A single sample gave rise to the 24 T cell receptor beta chains below, sequenced in a study of T cell changes during pregnancy in multiple sclerosis. Some clones are missing from TCRdb's copy, which holds only in-frame ones; the method was immunoSEQ multiplex PCR. Altogether about 110,000 clones are present, roughly 92% being singletons, with the ten largest covering roughly 3.5%. Sequences were derived from peripheral blood, sampled after pregnancy. These receptors all come from a female donor with multiple sclerosis, enrolled in a pregnancy study.

The chain carries TRBV5-1 and TRBJ2-3; D may be TRBD2 (7 bases). This CDR3 has 18 residues. Germline V lookup: CDR1 SGHRS, CDR2 YFSETQ. The V gene lost 0 bases and the J gene lost 1 base, with 18 bases spanning the gap. The CDR3: CASSLGLLVGGRTDTQYF. In DNA, the CDR3 is TGCGCCAGCAGCTTGGGGCTCCTGGTGGGGGGGCGCACAGATACGCAGTATTTT. The full variable domain, rest sourced from reference TRBV5-1 and TRBJ2-3, is KAGVTQTPRYLIKTRGQQVTLSCSPISGHRSVSWYQQTPGQGLQFLFEYFSETQRNKGNFPGRFSGRQFSNSRSEMNVSTLELGDSALYLCASSLGLLVGGRTDTQYFGPGTRLTVL.

The gene calls are TRBV19 and TRBJ2-5; TRBD2 agrees at 9 bases. The CDR3 is 16 residues long. CDR1 is LNHDA and CDR2 is SQIVND in the germline V gene (reference sequence). Trimming cost V 5 bases and J 0 bases; bases outside gene matches: 7. CDR3 sequence: CASSDSGGSYQETQYF. CDR3 nucleotide sequence: TGTGCCAGTAGTGATAGCGGGGGTTCGTACCAAGAGACCCAGTACTTC.

The V call is TRBV19, the J call TRBJ2-3, with 8 bases fitting TRBD2. V lost 7 bases, J lost 1 base, and 10 bases stayed unmatched. Germline CDR1 LNHDA, CDR2 SQIVND (reference sequence). The CDR3 consists of 16 residues. In DNA, the CDR3 is TGTGCCAGTACCCCGTCCCTCGGGGGGGGCACAGATACGCAGTATTTT. Its translation: CASTPSLGGGTDTQYF.

The chain has TRBV6-5 and TRBJ2-5; 7 nucleotides agree with TRBD1. From germline, CDR1 is MNHEY and CDR2 SVGAGI. The CDR3 length is 15 residues. V gave up 2 bases and J gave up 3 bases; unmatched junction bases: 6. The CDR3 sequence is CASSYGGTEKETQYF. Here the CDR3 DNA reads TGTGCCAGCAGTTACGGTGGGACAGAAAAAGAGACCCAGTACTTC.

The V gene is TRBV27, the J gene TRBJ1-3; no clear D. Trimming took off 0 bases at V and 0 bases at J, with 6 bases between the two ends. This CDR3 is built from 15 residues. The germline V gene encodes CDR1 MNHEY and CDR2 SMNVEV (reference sequence). CDR3: CASSLSLSSGNTIYF. CDR3 DNA sequence: TGTGCCAGCAGTTTATCCCTGAGCTCTGGAAACACCATATATTTT.

This clone is judged medium-sized (0.01 to 0.1%). The rearrangement uses TRBV5-6 and TRBJ1-1; perhaps TRBD1 as D (5 bases). The CDR3 consists of 13 residues. CDR1 and CDR2 from the germline V gene are SGHDT and YYEEEE. V was clipped by 2 bases and J by 8 bases, with 13 bases between them. CDR3 amino acids: CASSLGHREEAFF. Here the CDR3 DNA reads TGTGCCAGCAGCTTAGGACACCGAGAGGAAGCTTTCTTT.

The genes are TRBV7-9 and TRBJ2-5, with D hard to call. This CDR3 has 14 residues. The ends were cut back, 2 bases at V and 4 bases at J, with 11 bases in the middle. Germline V gene sequence: CDR1 SEHNR, CDR2 FQNEAQ (reference sequence). The CDR3 loop is CASSLRRVGETQYF. The CDR3 DNA reads TGTGCCAGCAGCTTACGTCGGGTAGGAGAGACCCAGTACTTC.

This chain connects TRBV7-2 to TRBJ2-2; D possibly corresponds to TRBD2 (5 bases). From germline, CDR1 is SGHTA and CDR2 FQGNSA. Trimming pared 1 base from V and 1 base from J, leaving 10 bases between. The CDR3 is 16 residues long. CDR3 protein: CASSLDGGLNTGELFF. The CDR3 nucleotides are TGTGCCAGCAGCTTAGATGGCGGGCTGAACACCGGGGAGCTGTTTTTT.

The V and J genes are TRBV7-9 and TRBJ2-1, with 7 bases matching TRBD2. The CDR3 totals 16 residues. Germline V lookup: CDR1 SEHNR, CDR2 FQNEAQ (reference sequence). With V trimmed by 0 bases and J by 3 bases, 5 bases remained unmatched. The CDR3 spells CASSLAGGGFYNEQFF. Here the CDR3 DNA reads TGTGCCAGCAGCTTAGCGGGCGGGGGTTTCTACAATGAGCAGTTCTTC.

The chain links TRBV7-9 to TRBJ1-1, with 11 bases that match TRBD1. The CDR3 totals 15 residues. The germline V gene has CDR1 SEHNR and CDR2 FQNEAQ (reference sequence). Germline trimming cut 5 bases from V and 5 bases from J; bases unmatched to any gene: 7. CDR3 residues: CASSEGQGVLTEAFF. The CDR3 nucleotides read TGTGCCAGCAGCGAGGGACAGGGGGTATTAACTGAAGCTTTCTTT.

The chain employs TRBV5-4 and TRBJ2-3; tentative D call: TRBD2 (8 bases). The germline V gene encodes CDR1 SGHNT and CDR2 YYREEE (reference sequence). The V end was cut by 6 bases, the J end by 1 base, with 18 bases between. This CDR3 comprises 16 residues. CDR3 sequence (DNA): TGTGCCAGCAACTCACAGGGGCGGGGGGGCACAGATACGCAGTATTTT. It is translated as CASNSQGRGGTDTQYF.

J is TRBJ1-1 and V is TRBV6-7, with TRBD1 as a possible D gene (6 bases). TRBV6-7 is reported as an ORF; its role is uncertain. Between the trimmed V and J ends, which lost 8 bases and 5 bases, there was a span of 18 bases. The CDR3 has 14 residues. CDR3 bases: TGTGCCAGCGCAAGAGCCAGGGGAAGGACTGAAGCTTTCTTT. It encodes CASARARGRTEAFF.

The chain links TRBV21-1 to TRBJ2-2; the table names TRBD2, a call not compared with the DNA. TRBV21-1 is recorded as a pseudogene. The CDR3 spans 14 residues. The CDR3 loop reads CASSSRRDTGELFF. As DNA, the CDR3 is TGTGCCAGCAGCTCCCGTCGGGACACCGGGGAGCTGTTTTTT.

The chain recombines TRBV4-2 with TRBJ2-2; 7 bases are shared with TRBD2. The J segment lost 4 bases and the V segment lost 0 bases, leaving 8 bases of the junction unmatched. The CDR3 is made up of 17 amino acids. CDR1 and CDR2 (germline): LGHNA, YNFKEQ. The DNA for the CDR3 is TGTGCCAGCAGCCAAGAAATCCGGACTAGGGGCACCGGGGAGCTGTTTTTT. Protein product: CASSQEIRTRGTGELFF.

The rearrangement links TRBV21-1 to TRBJ2-5; the table's D call, TRBD2, has no DNA check behind it. TRBV21-1 is a documented pseudogene. CDR3 length: 14 residues. The DNA for the CDR3 is TGTGCCAGCAGCGGCCGGGGGGGCCGAAAGACCCAGTACTTC. Protein product: CASSGRGGRKTQYF.

The chain links TRBV11-3 to TRBJ2-2, with 7 positions matching TRBD2. V was pared by 5 bases and J by 5 bases, with 17 bases of the junction left unmatched. Germline V gene sequence: CDR1 SGHNT, CDR2 YENEEA. The length of the CDR3 is 18 residues. The chain's CDR3 is CASSPSPGQRGATGELFF. In DNA form, the CDR3 reads TGTGCCAGCAGCCCCTCCCCGGGCCAGCGGGGAGCAACCGGGGAGCTGTTTTTT.

Remarks on this clone: Germline and junction disagree at one end, which may indicate a read error. The chain employs TRBV7-7 and TRBJ2-1; 13 nucleotides match TRBD2. CDR3 length: 15 amino acids. Germline V lookup: CDR1 SSHAT, CDR2 FNYEAQ (reference sequence). CDR3 protein: CASSPGLAGVNEQFF. The DNA of the CDR3 is TGTGCTAGCAGTCCCGGACTAGCGGGGGTAAATGAGCAGTTCTTC.

DNA for the CDR3: TGTGCCAGCAGGGGCGGACAGGGGGCCCTTCAGCCCCAGCATTTT. It translates to CASRGGQGALQPQHF. The chain couples TRBV2 to TRBJ1-5; 11 positions match TRBD1. This CDR3 region has 15 residues. From germline, CDR1 is SNHLY and CDR2 FYNNEI. Trimming at V came to 6 bases and at J to 6 bases, leaving 7 bases not matched to a gene.

The genes are TRBV29-1 and TRBJ1-4; D unresolved. The CDR3 has 12 residues. Between the trimmed V and J ends, which lost 5 bases and 8 bases, there was a span of 12 bases. Germline values: CDR1 SQVTM, CDR2 ANQGSEA. The CDR3 spells CSVTGSEEKLFF. The CDR3, as DNA: TGCAGCGTTACGGGGAGTGAAGAAAAACTGTTTTTT.

The gene calls are TRBV5-1 and TRBJ2-1, with TRBD2 matching 7 bases. V lost 6 bases to trimming and J lost 8 bases; unmatched junction nucleotides: 11. This CDR3 has 14 amino acids. CDR1 and CDR2 from the germline V gene are SGHRS and YFSETQ. DNA for the CDR3: TGCGCCAGCAAGGGCAGCGGGGTTGGGGATGAGCAGTTCTTC. It encodes CASKGSGVGDEQFF.

This clone was counted once. The chain employs TRBV9 and TRBJ2-7; 8 bases line up with TRBD1. V lost 4 bases, J lost 6 bases, and 15 bases stayed unmatched. Germline V gene data show CDR1 as SGDLS and CDR2 as YYNGEE. The CDR3 has 16 amino acids. CDR3 in amino acids: CASSQGGQARSSEQYF. CDR3 DNA sequence: TGTGCCAGCAGCCAAGGGGGACAGGCCCGGTCGAGCGAGCAGTACTTC.

The chain combines TRBV27 with TRBJ1-6; TRBD1 agrees at 7 bases. Germline V lookup: CDR1 MNHEY, CDR2 SMNVEV (reference sequence). The CDR3 is 16 amino acids. J gave up 10 bases and V 1 base, and 10 bases lay outside the gene matches. The CDR3 DNA reads TGTGCCAGCAGTTTATACCATGACAGGGTTTACTCACCCCTCCACTTT. This sequence encodes CASSLYHDRVYSPLHF.

V usage is TRBV9 and J usage is TRBJ2-1, with TRBD1 identical over 7 bases. Germline V gene data show CDR1 as SGDLS and CDR2 as YYNGEE. The V gene end was trimmed by 0 bases and the J gene end by 2 bases; junction bases not matched to a gene: 2. This CDR3 region has 15 residues. The CDR3, as DNA: TGTGCCAGCAGCGTAGGACAGGGACCCTACAATGAGCAGTTCTTC. Translated, it gives CASSVGQGPYNEQFF.

J is TRBJ1-2 and V is TRBV19; D perhaps matches TRBD1 (5 bases). The CDR3 covers 17 residues. V lost 9 bases and J 2 bases, leaving 25 bases between the germline ends. CDR1 is LNHDA and CDR2 is SQIVND in the germline V gene (reference sequence). In DNA form, the CDR3 reads TGTGCCAGCTCCCCCCAGGGCCGCCCCGGGGGAAACTATGGCTACACCTTC. Encoded protein: CASSPQGRPGGNYGYTF.